A single sample gave rise to the 10 T cell receptor beta chains below, sequenced in a study of cytomegalovirus exposure and HLA in healthy donors. The primer mix had 60 Vbeta and 13 Jbeta primers. Here immunoSEQ multiplex PCR was the method, and the copy in TCRdb shows in-frame clones only, minus some. Of some 150,000 clones listed, about 9.1% are singletons. The sequenced material came from PBMCs. The receptors were gathered from a woman between 40 and 50 years old in good health and CMV-seropositive.

The CDR3 is CASSQGQHSGNTIYF. The CDR3 DNA sequence: TGTGCCAGCAGCCAAGGACAGCACTCTGGAAACACCATATATTTT. The chain couples TRBV11-2 to TRBJ1-3, with D possibly matching TRBD1 (6 bases). The CDR3 is 15 residues long. CDR1 is SGHAT, CDR2 FQNNGV, per germline. The V end was cut by 5 bases, the J end by 0 bases, with 11 bases between.

As for this clone: The junction departs from germline at one end; a sequencing error may be responsible. The chain carries TRBV5-6 and TRBJ1-2; the D is unclear. The CDR3 length is 16 residues. The germline V gene encodes CDR1 SGHDT and CDR2 YYEEEE. The CDR3 sequence is CASSFLPPGIEDGYTF. The CDR3, as DNA: TGTGCAAGCAGCTTCCTACCCCCGGGGATTGAGGATGGCTACACCTTC.

This clone was counted between two and nine times. The V and J genes are TRBV5-1 and TRBJ1-2; a weak D match, TRBD1 (6 bases). Trimming took 3 bases from V and 5 from J, leaving 11 bases between them. Germline V gene data show CDR1 as SGHRS and CDR2 as YFSETQ. The CDR3 totals 13 residues. The DNA for the CDR3 is TGCGCCAGCAGCTCGGACAGCCAGTATGGCTACACCTTC. Its protein is CASSSDSQYGYTF.

This rearrangement joins TRBV5-4 to TRBJ2-1; TRBD1 matches at 9 bases. Germline CDR1 SGHNT, CDR2 YYREEE (reference sequence). The length of the CDR3 is 15 residues. V shed 3 bases and J 5 bases; nucleotides not matched to a gene: 6. The CDR3 reads CASSSGGQGDNEQFF. CDR3 sequence (DNA): TGTGCCAGCAGCTCAGGGGGACAGGGAGACAATGAGCAGTTCTTC.

The gene calls are TRBV5-6 and TRBJ1-5; the match to TRBD1 covers 10 bases. CDR3 size: 19 residues. V was clipped by 2 bases and J by 0 bases; unmatched bases: 11. The germline gives CDR1 SGHDT, CDR2 YYEEEE. CDR3 DNA: TGTGCCAGCAGCTTACGGGCGGGACAGGGGATTTATAGCAATCAGCCCCAGCATTTT. Its translation is CASSLRAGQGIYSNQPQHF.

In the case of this clone: One junction end disagrees with the germline gene, perhaps due to a read error. This chain uses TRBV29-1 with TRBJ2-1; possibly TRBD1 for D (6 bases). The CDR3 totals 14 residues. Per the germline V gene, CDR1 is SQVTM and CDR2 is ANQGSEA. The CDR3 is CSVDRQTGNNDQFF. The DNA of the CDR3 is TGCAGCGTCGACCGACAGACAGGCAACAATGATCAGTTCTTC.

V usage is TRBV29-1 and J usage is TRBJ2-2, with TRBD1 identical over 8 bases. The CDR3 loop spans 16 amino acids. The V segment lost 1 base and the J segment 5 bases; nucleotides outside the gene matches: 9. Germline V gene lookup returns CDR1 SQVTM and CDR2 ANQGSEA. The CDR3 region is CSVEVAGQGYTGELFF. CDR3 coding DNA: TGCAGCGTTGAAGTGGCAGGACAGGGCTATACCGGGGAGCTGTTTTTT.

A few counts support this clone. This sequence joins TRBV5-1 and TRBJ2-3, with D possibly TRBD1 on 6 matching bases. Between the trimmed V and J ends, which lost 4 bases and 3 bases, there was a span of 18 bases. The CDR3 is 16 amino acids. CDR1 SGHRS and CDR2 YFSETQ come from the germline V gene. CDR3 in amino acids: CASSLQGPKLTDTQYF. The CDR3 region has the DNA TGCGCCAGCAGCCTACAGGGCCCTAAACTGACAGATACGCAGTATTTT.

The rearrangement joins TRBV11-3 to TRBJ1-6; TRBD1 matches at 10 bases. The J segment lost 4 bases and the V segment lost 5 bases, leaving 5 bases of the junction unmatched. This CDR3 spans 16 amino acids. The germline V gene has CDR1 SGHNT and CDR2 YENEEA. CDR3 nucleotides: TGTGCCAGCAGCCACGGGGGACAGGGGTATAATTCACCCCTCCACTTT. This encodes CASSHGGQGYNSPLHF.

To note about this clone: One end of the junction is discordant with germline, which a read error may explain. The chain joins TRBV5-1 to TRBJ1-1, with D perhaps TRBD1 (5 bases). This CDR3 has 15 amino acids. Germline-derived CDR1 and CDR2 are SGHRS and YFSETQ. CDR3 in amino acids: CASGLQGGAYTEAFF. The CDR3 DNA follows: TGCGCCAGCGGCTTGCAGGGTGGAGCGTACACTGAAGCTTTCTTT.